A single sample is the source of the 11 T cell receptor beta chains below, sequenced in a study of T cell repertoires in cytomegalovirus infection. TCRdb recomputed calls from the reads with MiXCR, one row per CDR3 protein. The sample includes some 300,000 distinct CDR3 sequences, roughly 15% of them seen just once. Sequencing was performed on PBMCs. All receptors come from a human donor in good health (CMV status not recorded). Some clones in this sample may be carry-over from other donors' samples.

In its sample, this clonotype was seen a few times. This chain links TRBV20-1 with TRBJ2-6, with TRBD1 matching over 8 bases. There are 17 residues in the CDR3. CDR1 is DFQATT, CDR2 SNEGSKA, per germline (reference sequence). The V gene end was trimmed by 0 bases and the J gene end by 0 bases; junction bases not matched to a gene: 4. CDR3 protein: CSAREGQGSSGANVLTF. CDR3 sequence (DNA): TGCAGTGCTAGAGAAGGACAGGGTAGCTCTGGGGCCAACGTCCTGACTTTC.

This clonotype was detected ten times or more. V is TRBV7-2 and J is TRBJ1-2, with D hard to call. This CDR3 region has 15 residues. CDR1 is SGHTA, CDR2 FQGNSA, per germline. Trimming pared 5 bases from V and 1 base from J, leaving 14 bases between. The CDR3 nucleotides are TGTGCCAGCAGCACCCAGGCGGGGATTAACTATGGCTACACCTTC. Encoded protein: CASSTQAGINYGYTF.

This clonotype came up many times. The chain carries TRBV7-9 and TRBJ1-1; D remains ambiguous. The germline V and J ends were trimmed by 7 bases and 10 bases, with 16 bases remaining between them. Per germline, CDR1 SEHNR and CDR2 FQNEAQ (reference sequence). The CDR3 runs to 12 residues. The CDR3 DNA reads as TGTGCCAGCAATCGAGGGAAAAAAGGAGCTTTCTTT. Protein product: CASNRGKKGAFF.

This clonotype has only a few counts. V gene TRBV28 combines with J gene TRBJ2-3; 8 nucleotides match TRBD2. This CDR3 comprises 18 residues. The germline V gene encodes CDR1 MDHEN and CDR2 SYDVKM. The trim removed 6 bases at V and 2 bases at J, leaving 16 bases unmatched. Written as DNA, the CDR3 is TGTGCCAGCAGGAAGCTGCCGTTTAGCGGGACTGTCACAGATACGCAGTATTTT. This gives the protein CASRKLPFSGTVTDTQYF.

This clonotype was seen a few times. The gene calls are TRBV20-1 and TRBJ2-2; D is perhaps TRBD1 (6 bases). CDR1 is DFQATT, CDR2 SNEGSKA, per germline (reference sequence). This CDR3 is built from 16 residues. V shed 3 bases and J shed 5 bases, with 19 bases lying between them. CDR3 amino acids: CSARGSGHPGTGELFF. In nucleotides, the CDR3 is TGCAGTGCTAGGGGGTCGGGACACCCCGGTACCGGGGAGCTGTTTTTT.

This clonotype was detected many times. The chain has TRBV7-2 and TRBJ1-1; 9 bases fit TRBD1. The germline CDR1 and CDR2 sequences are SGHTA and FQGNSA. With 6 bases clipped from V and 6 bases from J, the junction kept 17 bases outside the gene matches. This CDR3 has 17 residues. The CDR3 coding sequence is TGTGCCAGCAGTCCTCGCCCTAAAACCACAGGGGGCCCTGAAGCTTTCTTT. This translates into CASSPRPKTTGGPEAFF.

This chain joins TRBV6-2 or TRBV6-3 and TRBJ1-5, with D unclear. Germline V CDR1 and CDR2: MNHEY, SVGEGT. The CDR3 length is 13 residues. Trimming stripped 3 bases from V and 5 bases from J, with 8 bases between. This CDR3 is CASSYGFDQPQHF. For the CDR3, the DNA is TGTGCCAGCAGTTATGGGTTTGATCAGCCCCAGCATTTT.

This clonotype has more than one count but fewer than ten. The rearrangement uses TRBV29-1 and TRBJ2-7; D gene uncertain. The CDR3 runs to 13 residues. Deletions cut 0 bases from V and 1 base from J, with 7 bases between. CDR1 is SQVTM, CDR2 ANQGSEA, per germline. The DNA for the CDR3 is TGCAGCGTTGAAGATACAGCATCCTACGAGCAGTACTTC. It translates to CSVEDTASYEQYF.

This clonotype was picked up many times. This sequence joins TRBV7-9 and TRBJ1-4, with D maybe TRBD1 (6 bases). Per the germline V gene, CDR1 is SEHNR and CDR2 is FQNEAQ (reference sequence). V dropped 5 bases and J dropped 0 bases, with 13 bases sitting between them. The CDR3 has 16 residues. The CDR3 protein is CASSAPDSATNEKLFF. CDR3 in DNA: TGTGCCAGCAGCGCCCCGGACAGTGCAACTAATGAAAAACTGTTTTTT.

This clonotype was counted only a few times. The rearrangement joins TRBV10-1 to TRBJ2-1, with D possibly being TRBD2 (7 bases). Trimming removed 0 bases from V and 8 bases from J, with 14 bases in between. Looked up from germline, CDR1 is WNHNN and CDR2 is SYGVQD (reference sequence). The CDR3 contains 15 residues. The CDR3 DNA is TGCGCCAGCAGTGAGTCTCGGGGGGCGGCGTATGAGCAGTTCTTC. It codes for CASSESRGAAYEQFF.

This chain's CDR3 is CASSLASGIYEQYF. The CDR3 DNA reads as TGTGCCAGCAGCCTTGCTAGCGGAATATACGAGCAGTACTTC. The chain recombines TRBV5-6 with TRBJ2-7, with 7 bases matching TRBD2. Germline CDR1 is SGHDT and CDR2 is YYEEEE. This CDR3 region has 14 residues. J lost 4 bases, V lost 4 bases, and 8 bases had no gene match.